This TCR beta chain was found in a study of response to subunit inactivated influenza vaccine. Broader study findings: The authors put forward the suggestion that each seasonal influenza vaccination may bring in only a limited number of new T cells.

As regards this clonotype: The antigen is not known.

TCRdb used MiXCR to reprocess the RT-PCR reads, holding one entry per CDR3 protein. The table lists 700,000 to 800,000 distinct CDR3 sequences, less than 20% of them singletons. The sample consisted of PBMCs from blood, taken 5 days after vaccination. This TCR came from a man over 45 who received an inactivated influenza vaccine.

Here the CDR3 reads CASSQDLRQETQYF. CDR3 in DNA: TGTGCCAGCAGCCAAGATCTCCGCCAAGAGACCCAGTACTTC. J is TRBJ2-5 and V is TRBV3-1; no clear D gene. V lost 0 bases, J lost 1 base, and 6 bases lay in between. CDR1 is LGHDT, CDR2 YNNKEL, per germline (reference sequence). The length of the CDR3 is 14 residues.